This record looks at one T cell receptor beta chain sequence and its context. What it binds is not known. The germline V gene has CDR1 SNHLY and CDR2 FYNNEI. V lost 3 bases and J lost 3; bases outside the gene matches: 5. The CDR3 is 15 residues long. Here immunoSEQ multiplex PCR was the method, and the copy in TCRdb shows in-frame clones only, minus some. The table shows about 56,000 clones, with approximately 83% occurring only once. The record originates from a study of T cell responses to AZD1222 COVID-19 vaccine. About the research overall: The analysis combined second doses at about 4 or about 12 weeks.

General study results and limits: The study found Spike-specific TCR breadth and depth rose after two AZD1222 doses. Among those given AZD1222, only five or six were seropositive at baseline. Among the donors, most were white British and more were female, and clonal diversity was possibly underestimated.

The chain uses TRBV2 and TRBJ2-7, with 10 bases matching TRBD1. This TCR was recovered from an adult in good health. Source: peripheral blood, taken on day 0 of AZD1222 vaccination. This CDR3 reads CASSEGGTGVYEQYF. The CDR3 DNA reads as TGTGCCAGCAGTGAGGGGGGGACAGGGGTCTACGAGCAGTACTTC.